This record concerns one T cell receptor beta chain sequence. Germline CDR1 reads MDHEN; CDR2 reads SYDVKM. The CDR3 is made up of 16 amino acids. V dropped 2 bases and J dropped 2; count of bases not matched to a gene: 9. Under the authors' procedure: Scientists estimated how many nucleated cells there were by amplifying reference gene primers. TCRdb's table, derived via immunoSEQ multiplex PCR, lists solely in-frame clones and lacks some. V and J calls plus clone size are reproduced from that table; the DNA served to infer D and trimming. The sample yields about 250,000 clones, about 83% seen once. The data were obtained in a study of blood T cell repertoires in COVID-19. As for the study in general: T cells, B-cell-depleted T cells, or PBMCs supplied cDNA or gDNA.

This chain joins TRBV28 and TRBJ2-7, with 7 bases that match TRBD2. This TCR came from a man older than 75 with acute or convalescent COVID-19. Specimen: peripheral blood. CDR3 nucleotides: TGTGCCAGCAGTTTACATCGGGACTACCTAACCTACGAGCAGTACTTC. It codes for CASSLHRDYLTYEQYF.